These 5 T cell receptor beta chains were all obtained from the same sample, sequenced in a study of T cell repertoires in cytomegalovirus infection. What these receptors recognize is not known. TCRdb redid the calling of the reads with MiXCR, one entry per CDR3 protein. The sample contains over 100,000 distinct CDR3 sequences, around 28% of which appear only once. Material: CD8+ T cells from cultured PBMCs, obtained from culture after CMV antigen stimulation. These receptors were taken from a human donor in good health (CMV status not recorded). Some clones in this sample may be carry-over from other donors' samples.

This clonotype has just a few counts. This chain connects TRBV4-1 to TRBJ2-7, with 9 bases lining up with TRBD1. The V and J ends lost 5 bases and 2 bases, in that order; junction bases with no gene match: 7. The germline gives CDR1 MGHRA, CDR2 YSYEKL. The CDR3 loop spans 15 amino acids. The CDR3 spells CASSYSGTGTYEQYF. CDR3 bases: TGCGCCAGCAGCTATTCCGGGACAGGGACCTACGAGCAGTACTTC.

The gene calls are TRBV7-9 and TRBJ1-2, with 9 bases identical to TRBD1. CDR3 length: 11 residues. Germline CDR1 and CDR2: SEHNR and FQNEAQ (reference sequence). The DNA for the CDR3 is TGTGTCGGTCGACAGGGGGATGGCTACACCTTC. Translation: CVGRQGDGYTF.

This clonotype was counted between two and nine times. The chain has TRBV12-3 or TRBV12-4 and TRBJ2-1; no definite D call. V dropped 6 bases and J dropped 0 bases, with 3 bases sitting between them. The CDR3 runs 12 residues. CDR3 in amino acids: CASSLSYNEQFF. The CDR3 DNA follows: TGTGCCAGCAGCCTCTCCTACAATGAGCAGTTCTTC.

This clonotype occurred a few times. The chain is built from TRBV3-1 and TRBJ1-2; TRBD1 agrees at 9 bases. Germline V lookup: CDR1 LGHDT, CDR2 YNNKEL (reference sequence). The CDR3 runs to 14 residues. The J segment lost 5 bases and the V segment lost 6 bases, leaving 7 bases of the junction unmatched. CDR3 DNA sequence: TGTGCCAGCAGTCCCGGGACAGGGATTTATGGCTACACCTTC. It encodes CASSPGTGIYGYTF.

The chain carries TRBV6-6 and TRBJ2-5, with 16 bases fitting TRBD2. V shed 7 bases and J 5 bases; nucleotides not matched to a gene: 4. The CDR3 has 15 amino acids. CDR1 and CDR2 from the germline V gene are MNHNY and SVGAGI (reference sequence). CDR3 bases: TGTGCCAGCACCGGGACTAGCGGGGGGGGGGAGACCCAGTACTTC. Translating it yields CASTGTSGGGETQYF.